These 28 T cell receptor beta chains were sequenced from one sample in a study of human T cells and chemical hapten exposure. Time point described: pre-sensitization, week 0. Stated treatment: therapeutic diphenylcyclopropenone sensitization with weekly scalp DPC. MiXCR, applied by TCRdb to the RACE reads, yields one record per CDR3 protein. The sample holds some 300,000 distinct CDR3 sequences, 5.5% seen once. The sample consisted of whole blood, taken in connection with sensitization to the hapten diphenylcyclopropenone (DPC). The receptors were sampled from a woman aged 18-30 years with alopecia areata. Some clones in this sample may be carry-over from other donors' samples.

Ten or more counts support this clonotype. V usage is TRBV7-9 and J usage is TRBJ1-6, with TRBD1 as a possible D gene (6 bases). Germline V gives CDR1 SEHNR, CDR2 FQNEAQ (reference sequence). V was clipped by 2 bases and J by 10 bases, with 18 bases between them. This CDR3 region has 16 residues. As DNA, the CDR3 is TGTGCCAGCAGCTTACCGTTGACAGGTGTGAGGTCACCCCTCCACTTT. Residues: CASSLPLTGVRSPLHF. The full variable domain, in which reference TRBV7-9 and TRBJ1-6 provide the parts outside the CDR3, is DTGVSQNPRHKITKRGQNVTFRCDPISEHNRLYWYRQTLGQGPEFLTYFQNEAQLEKSRLLSDRFSAERPKGSFSTLEIQRTEQGDSAMYLCASSLPLTGVRSPLHFGNGTRLTVT.

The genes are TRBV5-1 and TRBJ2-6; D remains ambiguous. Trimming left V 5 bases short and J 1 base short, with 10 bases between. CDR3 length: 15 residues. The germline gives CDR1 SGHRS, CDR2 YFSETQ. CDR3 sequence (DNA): TGCGCCAGCAGAGATGTACTGTCTGGGGCCAACGTCCTGACTTTC. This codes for CASRDVLSGANVLTF.

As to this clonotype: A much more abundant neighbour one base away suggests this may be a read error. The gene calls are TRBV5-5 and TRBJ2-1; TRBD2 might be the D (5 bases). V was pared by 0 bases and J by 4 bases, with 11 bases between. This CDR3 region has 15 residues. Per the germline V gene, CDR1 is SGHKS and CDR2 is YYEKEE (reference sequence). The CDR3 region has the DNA TGTGCCAGCAGCTTGGAGGCAGCGGCGTACAATGAGCAGTTCTTC. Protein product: CASSLEAAAYNEQFF.

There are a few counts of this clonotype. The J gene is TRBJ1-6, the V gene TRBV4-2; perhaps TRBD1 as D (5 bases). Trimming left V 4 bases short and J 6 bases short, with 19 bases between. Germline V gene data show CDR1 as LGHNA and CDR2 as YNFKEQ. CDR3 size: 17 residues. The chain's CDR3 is CASSLPGGTSFNSPLHF. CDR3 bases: TGTGCCAGCAGCCTCCCCGGCGGGACCTCTTTTAATTCACCCCTCCACTTT.

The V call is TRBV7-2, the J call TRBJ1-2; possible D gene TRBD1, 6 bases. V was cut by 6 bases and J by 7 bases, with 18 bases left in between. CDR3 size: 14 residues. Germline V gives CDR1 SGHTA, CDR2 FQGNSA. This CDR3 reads CASRERDGGAGYTF. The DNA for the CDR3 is TGTGCCAGCAGAGAAAGGGACGGGGGGGCTGGCTACACCTTC.

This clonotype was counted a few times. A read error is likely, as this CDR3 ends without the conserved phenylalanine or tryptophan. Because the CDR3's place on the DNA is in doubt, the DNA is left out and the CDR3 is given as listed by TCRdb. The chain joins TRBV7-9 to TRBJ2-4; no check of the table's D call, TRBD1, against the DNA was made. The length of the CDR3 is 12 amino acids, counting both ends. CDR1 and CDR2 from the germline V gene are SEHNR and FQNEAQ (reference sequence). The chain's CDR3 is CASSFPGQPIQV.

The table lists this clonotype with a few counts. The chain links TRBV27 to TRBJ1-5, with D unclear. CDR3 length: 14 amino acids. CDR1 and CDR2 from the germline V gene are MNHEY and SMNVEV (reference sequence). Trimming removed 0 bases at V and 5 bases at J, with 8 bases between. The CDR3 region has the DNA TGTGCCAGCAGTTTATCTCGAGACTATCAGCCCCAGCATTTT. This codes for CASSLSRDYQPQHF.

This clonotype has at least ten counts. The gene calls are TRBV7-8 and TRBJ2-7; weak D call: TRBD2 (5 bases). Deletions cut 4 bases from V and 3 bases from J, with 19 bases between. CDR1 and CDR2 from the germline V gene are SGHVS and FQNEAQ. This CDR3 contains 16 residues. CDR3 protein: CASSSVPGYSGYEQYF. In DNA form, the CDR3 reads TGTGCCAGCAGCTCAGTCCCGGGGTATTCTGGCTACGAGCAGTACTTC.

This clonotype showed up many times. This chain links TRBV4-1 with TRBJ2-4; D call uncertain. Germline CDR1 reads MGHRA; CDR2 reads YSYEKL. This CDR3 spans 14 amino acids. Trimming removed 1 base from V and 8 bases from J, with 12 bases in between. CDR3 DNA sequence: TGCGCCAGCAGCCAAGTTGTTGGTGAAGACATTCAGTACTTC. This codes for CASSQVVGEDIQYF.

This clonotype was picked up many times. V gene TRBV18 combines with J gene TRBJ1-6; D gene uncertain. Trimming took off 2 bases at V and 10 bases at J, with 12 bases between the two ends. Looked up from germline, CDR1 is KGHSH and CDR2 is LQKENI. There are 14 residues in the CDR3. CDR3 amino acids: CASSPGIGNSPLHF. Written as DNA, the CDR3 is TGTGCCAGCTCACCAGGGATCGGGAACTCACCCCTCCACTTT.

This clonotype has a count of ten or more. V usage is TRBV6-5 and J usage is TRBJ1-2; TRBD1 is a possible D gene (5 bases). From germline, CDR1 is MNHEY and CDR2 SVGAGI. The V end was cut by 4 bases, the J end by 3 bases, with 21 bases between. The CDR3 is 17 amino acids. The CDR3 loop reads CASSSYPTGGGDYGYTF. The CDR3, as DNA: TGTGCCAGCAGTTCGTACCCCACGGGGGGAGGGGACTATGGCTACACCTTC.

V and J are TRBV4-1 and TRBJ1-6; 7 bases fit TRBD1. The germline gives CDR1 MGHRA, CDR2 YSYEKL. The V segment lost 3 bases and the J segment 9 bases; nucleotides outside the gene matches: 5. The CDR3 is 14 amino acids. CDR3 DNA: TGCGCCAGCAGCCAGGACAACAGGGGTTCACCCCTCCACTTT. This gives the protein CASSQDNRGSPLHF.

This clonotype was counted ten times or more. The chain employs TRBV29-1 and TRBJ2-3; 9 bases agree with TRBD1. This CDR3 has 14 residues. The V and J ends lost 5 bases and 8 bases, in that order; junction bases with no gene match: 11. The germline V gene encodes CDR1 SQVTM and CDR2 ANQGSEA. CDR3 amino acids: CSVPLDRGEGTQYF. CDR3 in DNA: TGCAGCGTTCCCTTGGACAGGGGCGAGGGTACGCAGTATTTT.

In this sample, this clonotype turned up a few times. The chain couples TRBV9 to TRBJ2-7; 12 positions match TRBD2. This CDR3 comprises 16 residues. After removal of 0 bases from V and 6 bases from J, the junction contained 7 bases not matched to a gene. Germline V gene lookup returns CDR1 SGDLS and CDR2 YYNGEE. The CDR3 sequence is CASSVDALAGGLEQYF. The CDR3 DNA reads TGTGCCAGCAGCGTAGACGCCCTAGCGGGGGGGCTCGAGCAGTACTTC.

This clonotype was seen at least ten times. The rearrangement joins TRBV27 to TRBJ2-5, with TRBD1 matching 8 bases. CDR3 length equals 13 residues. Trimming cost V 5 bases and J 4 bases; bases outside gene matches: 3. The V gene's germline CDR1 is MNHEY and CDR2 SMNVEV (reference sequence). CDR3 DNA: TGTGCCAGCAGTGACAGGGGCGGAGAGACCCAGTACTTC. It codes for CASSDRGGETQYF.

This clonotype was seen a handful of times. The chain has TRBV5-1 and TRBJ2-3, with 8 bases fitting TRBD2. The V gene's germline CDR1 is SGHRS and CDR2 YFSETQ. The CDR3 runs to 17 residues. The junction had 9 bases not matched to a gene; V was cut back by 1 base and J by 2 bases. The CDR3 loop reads CASSLSQRGTNTDTQYF. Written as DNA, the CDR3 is TGCGCCAGCAGCTTGAGCCAGCGGGGGACCAACACAGATACGCAGTATTTT.

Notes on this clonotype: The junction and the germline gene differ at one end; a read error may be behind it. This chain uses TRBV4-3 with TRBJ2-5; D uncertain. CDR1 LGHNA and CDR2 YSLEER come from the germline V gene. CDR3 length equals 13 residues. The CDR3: CASSQNIQETKYF. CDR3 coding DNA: TGCGCCAGCAGCCAAAACATTCAAGAGACCAAGTACTTC.

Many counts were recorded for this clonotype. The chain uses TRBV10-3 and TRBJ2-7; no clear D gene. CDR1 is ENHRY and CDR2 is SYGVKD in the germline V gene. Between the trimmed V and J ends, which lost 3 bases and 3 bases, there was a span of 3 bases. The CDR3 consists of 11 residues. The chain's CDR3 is CAISDLYEQYF. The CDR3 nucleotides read TGTGCCATCAGTGACCTCTACGAGCAGTACTTC.

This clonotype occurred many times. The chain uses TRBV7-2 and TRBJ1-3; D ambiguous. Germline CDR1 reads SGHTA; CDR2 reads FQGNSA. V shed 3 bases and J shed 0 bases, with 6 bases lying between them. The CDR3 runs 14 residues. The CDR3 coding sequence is TGTGCCAGCAGCTTGGGCCACTCTGGAAACACCATATATTTT. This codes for CASSLGHSGNTIYF.

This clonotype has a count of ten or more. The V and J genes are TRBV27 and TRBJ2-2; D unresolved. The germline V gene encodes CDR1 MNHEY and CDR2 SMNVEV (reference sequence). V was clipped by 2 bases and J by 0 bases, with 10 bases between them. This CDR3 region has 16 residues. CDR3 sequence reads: CASSLQRPANTGELFF. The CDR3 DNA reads TGTGCCAGCAGTTTACAAAGGCCAGCGAACACCGGGGAGCTGTTTTTT.

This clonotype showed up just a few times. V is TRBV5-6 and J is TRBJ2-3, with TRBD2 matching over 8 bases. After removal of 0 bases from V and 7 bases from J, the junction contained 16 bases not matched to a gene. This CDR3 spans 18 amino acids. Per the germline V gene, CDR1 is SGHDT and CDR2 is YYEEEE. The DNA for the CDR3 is TGTGCCAGCAGCTTGGATCCGGGGGGGGCCTCATCCCAATATACGCAGTATTTT. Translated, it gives CASSLDPGGASSQYTQYF.

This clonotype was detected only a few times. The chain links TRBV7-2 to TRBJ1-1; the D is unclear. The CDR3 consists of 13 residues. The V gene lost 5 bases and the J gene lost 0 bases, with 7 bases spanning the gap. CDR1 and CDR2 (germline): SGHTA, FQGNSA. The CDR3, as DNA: TGTGCCAGCAGCACTTTTTTGAACACTGAAGCTTTCTTT. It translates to CASSTFLNTEAFF.

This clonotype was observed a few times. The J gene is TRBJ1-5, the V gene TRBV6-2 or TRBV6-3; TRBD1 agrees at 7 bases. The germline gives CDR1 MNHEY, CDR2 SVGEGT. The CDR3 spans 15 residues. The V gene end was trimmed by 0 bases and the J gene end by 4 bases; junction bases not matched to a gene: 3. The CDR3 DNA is TGTGCCAGCAGTTACTCGGGACAGCGGAATCAGCCCCAGCATTTT. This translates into CASSYSGQRNQPQHF.

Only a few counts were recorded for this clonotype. The DNA for the CDR3 is TGTGCCAGCAGCTCTACAGGGGGCGGCACCGGGGAGCTGTTTTTT. It specifies CASSSTGGGTGELFF. The V and J genes are TRBV5-5 and TRBJ2-2, with TRBD1 matching 9 bases. The CDR3 loop spans 15 amino acids. V dropped 3 bases and J dropped 4; count of bases not matched to a gene: 4. Germline assignment: CDR1 SGHKS and CDR2 YYEKEE (reference sequence). Full variable domain (rest looked up from reference TRBV5-5 and TRBJ2-2): DAGVTQSPTHLIKTRGQQVTLRCSPISGHKSVSWYQQVLGQGPQFIFQYYEKEERGRGNFPDRFSARQFPNYSSELNVNALLLGDSALYLCASSSTGGGTGELFFGEGSRLTVL.

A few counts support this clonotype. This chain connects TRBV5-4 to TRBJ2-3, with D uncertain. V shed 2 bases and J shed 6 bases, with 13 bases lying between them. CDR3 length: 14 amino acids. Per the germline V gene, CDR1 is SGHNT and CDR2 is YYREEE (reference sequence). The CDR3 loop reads CASSFGRPADTQYF. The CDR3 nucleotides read TGTGCCAGCAGCTTTGGACGGCCTGCGGATACGCAGTATTTT.

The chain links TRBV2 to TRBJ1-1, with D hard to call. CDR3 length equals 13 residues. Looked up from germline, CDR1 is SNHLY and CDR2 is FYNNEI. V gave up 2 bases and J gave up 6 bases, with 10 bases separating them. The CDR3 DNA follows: TGTGCCAGCAGTGAATGGGGAGCCCCTGAAGCTTTCTTT. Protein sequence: CASSEWGAPEAFF. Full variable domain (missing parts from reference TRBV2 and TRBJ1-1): EPEVTQTPSHQVTQMGQEVILRCVPISNHLYFYWYRQILGQKVEFLVSFYNNEISEKSEIFDDQFSVERPDGSNFTLKIRSTKLEDSAMYFCASSEWGAPEAFFGQGTRLTVV.

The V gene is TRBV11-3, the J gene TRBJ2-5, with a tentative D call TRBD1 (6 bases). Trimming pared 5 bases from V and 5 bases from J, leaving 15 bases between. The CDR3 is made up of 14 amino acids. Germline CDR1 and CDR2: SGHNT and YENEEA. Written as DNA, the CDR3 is TGTGCCAGCAGCATGTACAGGGACGGGGAGACCCAGTACTTC. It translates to CASSMYRDGETQYF.

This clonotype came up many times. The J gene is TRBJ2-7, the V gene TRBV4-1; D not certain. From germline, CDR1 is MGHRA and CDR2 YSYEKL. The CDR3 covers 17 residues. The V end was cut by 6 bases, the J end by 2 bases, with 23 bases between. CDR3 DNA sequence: TGCGCCAGCAGTCCCAAGTTCCAAATGGTTTCGGCCTACGAGCAGTACTTC. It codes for CASSPKFQMVSAYEQYF.